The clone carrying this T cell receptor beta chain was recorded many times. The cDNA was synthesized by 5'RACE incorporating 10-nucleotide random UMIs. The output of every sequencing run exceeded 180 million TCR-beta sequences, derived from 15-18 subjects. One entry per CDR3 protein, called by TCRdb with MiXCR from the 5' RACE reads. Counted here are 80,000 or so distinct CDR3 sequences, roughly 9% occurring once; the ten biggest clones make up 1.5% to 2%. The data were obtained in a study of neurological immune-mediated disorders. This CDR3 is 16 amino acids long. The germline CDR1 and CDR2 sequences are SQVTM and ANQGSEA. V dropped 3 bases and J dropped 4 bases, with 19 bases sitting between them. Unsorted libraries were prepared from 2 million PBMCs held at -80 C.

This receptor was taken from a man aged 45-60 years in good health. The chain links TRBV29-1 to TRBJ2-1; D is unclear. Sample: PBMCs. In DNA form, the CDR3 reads TGCAGCGTTGAGGTGATAGCCTCCCCCACTTACAATGAGCAGTTCTTC. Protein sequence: CSVEVIASPTYNEQFF.